The 9 T cell receptor beta chains below all came from one sample that was sequenced in a study of blood T cells in healthy people across ages. For the second PCR, which ran for roughly 7 to 11 cycles, a sample-barcoded 5' primer and a J-beta primer mix were used. TCRdb re-called the 5' RACE reads with MiXCR, one entry per CDR3 protein. This sample has about 1.6 million distinct CDR3 sequences, with around 35% found just once. Sequences were obtained from blood. The receptor set was obtained from a woman aged 30 to 39 in good health.

CDR3 in DNA: TGTGCCAGCAGGACGGACGGAAACTATGGCTACACCTTC. Translation: CASRTDGNYGYTF. This rearrangement joins TRBV6-1 to TRBJ1-2, with D uncertain. The CDR3 totals 13 residues. The V end was cut by 6 bases, the J end by 2 bases, with 10 bases between. Germline CDR1 and CDR2: MNHNS and SASEGT.

This rearrangement joins TRBV7-9 to TRBJ2-1; 7 bases map to TRBD2. The germline gives CDR1 SEHNR, CDR2 FQNEAQ (reference sequence). This CDR3 region has 15 residues. Germline trimming cut 3 bases from V and 2 bases from J; bases unmatched to any gene: 4. The CDR3 sequence: CASSFSGLAYNEQFF. The DNA of the CDR3 is TGTGCCAGCAGCTTTAGCGGGTTGGCCTACAATGAGCAGTTCTTC.

In its sample, this clonotype was seen many times. The chain carries TRBV4-1 and TRBJ1-2, with 7 bases aligning to TRBD1. The CDR3 has 15 amino acids. V lost 1 base, J lost 2 bases, and 4 bases stayed unmatched. CDR1 is MGHRA, CDR2 YSYEKL, per germline. CDR3 bases: TGCGCCAGCAGCCAAGCAGGGGGTGAGAACTATGGCTACACCTTC. It codes for CASSQAGGENYGYTF.

This clonotype was recorded at least ten times. V usage is TRBV20-1 and J usage is TRBJ1-2, with D maybe TRBD1 (5 bases). The germline V gene has CDR1 DFQATT and CDR2 SNEGSKA (reference sequence). The CDR3 has 13 amino acids. The V end was cut by 5 bases, the J end by 4 bases, with 14 bases between. CDR3 region: CSAPGPAVYGYTF. CDR3 bases: TGCAGTGCTCCGGGGCCCGCCGTCTATGGCTACACCTTC.

This clonotype was seen a few times. The chain combines TRBV7-3 with TRBJ2-2; TRBD2 matches 13 bases. Germline V gene sequence: CDR1 SGHTA, CDR2 FQGTGA. This CDR3 spans 17 amino acids. V was pared by 2 bases and J by 6 bases, with 6 bases of the junction left unmatched. The CDR3 DNA reads TGTGCCAGCAGCTTATCCGCCGGACTAGCGGGGGCCGGGGAGCTGTTTTTT. It is translated as CASSLSAGLAGAGELFF.

This clonotype was detected once. This chain uses TRBV28 with TRBJ2-7; TRBD1 is a possible D gene (6 bases). The CDR3 spans 14 residues. Germline V CDR1 and CDR2: MDHEN, SYDVKM. The V end was cut by 9 bases, the J end by 3 bases, with 18 bases between. CDR3 sequence: CASIGQQFIYEQYF. CDR3 bases: TGTGCCAGTATCGGACAGCAGTTCATCTACGAGCAGTACTTC.

The rearrangement joins TRBV6-6 to TRBJ1-5, with TRBD1 matching over 8 bases. Germline V CDR1 and CDR2: MNHNY, SVGAGI (reference sequence). This CDR3 comprises 13 residues. Trimming cost V 5 bases and J 4 bases; bases outside gene matches: 1. CDR3 sequence reads: CASSHRGNQPQHF. CDR3 sequence (DNA): TGTGCCAGCAGTCACAGGGGGAATCAGCCCCAGCATTTT.

About this clonotype: Possible read error: a much larger clone is one base away. The rearrangement joins TRBV12-3 or TRBV12-4 to TRBJ2-7; perhaps TRBD2 as D (5 bases). The V gene lost 3 bases and the J gene lost 2 bases, with 11 bases spanning the gap. The CDR3 has 14 amino acids. CDR3 in amino acids: CASSFPGSTYEQYF. The CDR3 DNA reads as TGTGCCAGCAGTTTCCCGGGGTCTACCTACGAGCAGTACTTC.

V usage is TRBV11-2 and J usage is TRBJ2-7; D ambiguous. CDR1 SGHAT and CDR2 FQNNGV come from the germline V gene. V lost 2 bases to trimming and J lost 0 bases, with 11 bases between them. This CDR3 is built from 15 residues. The CDR3 sequence: CASSLKADRSYEQYF. The CDR3 nucleotides read TGTGCCAGCAGCTTAAAGGCAGACCGCTCCTACGAGCAGTACTTC. Drawing the rest from reference TRBV11-2 and TRBJ2-7, the complete variable domain is EAGVAQSPRYKIIEKRQSVAFWCNPISGHATLYWYQQILGQGPKLLIQFQNNGVVDDSQLPKDRFSAERLKGVDSTLKIQPAKLEDSAVYLCASSLKADRSYEQYFGPGTRLTVT.